This T cell receptor beta chain was identified in a study of T cells in Graves' hyperthyroidism and ophthalmopathy. Germline V gives CDR1 DFQATT, CDR2 SNEGSKA (reference sequence). This CDR3 has 12 amino acids. What was amplified from RNA transcripts were TCR beta CDR3 regions. With the HTBI primer set, the TCR CDR3 went through a first round of RT-PCR. Using its own MiXCR run on the multiplex PCR reads, TCRdb lists one record per CDR3 protein. There are roughly 510,000 distinct CDR3 sequences in the sample; over 45% occur only once, and about 43% lies in the top ten. Used for diagnoses were clinical symptoms, serum thyroxine and TRAb, thyroid ultrasound and orbital computed tomography. Comments on this clonotype: Germline is not matched at one junction end, which may reflect a read error.

Sequencing input: peripheral blood or thyroid tissue (not recorded which). The clonotype comes from an adult woman with Graves' disease, either hyperthyroidism or ophthalmopathy (not recorded which). The chain combines TRBV20-1 with TRBJ1-1, with 10 bases that match TRBD1. The CDR3 nucleotides read TGCAGCGCTACGCCGGGACAGGGGCACGCTTTCTTT. This gives the protein CSATPGQGHAFF.